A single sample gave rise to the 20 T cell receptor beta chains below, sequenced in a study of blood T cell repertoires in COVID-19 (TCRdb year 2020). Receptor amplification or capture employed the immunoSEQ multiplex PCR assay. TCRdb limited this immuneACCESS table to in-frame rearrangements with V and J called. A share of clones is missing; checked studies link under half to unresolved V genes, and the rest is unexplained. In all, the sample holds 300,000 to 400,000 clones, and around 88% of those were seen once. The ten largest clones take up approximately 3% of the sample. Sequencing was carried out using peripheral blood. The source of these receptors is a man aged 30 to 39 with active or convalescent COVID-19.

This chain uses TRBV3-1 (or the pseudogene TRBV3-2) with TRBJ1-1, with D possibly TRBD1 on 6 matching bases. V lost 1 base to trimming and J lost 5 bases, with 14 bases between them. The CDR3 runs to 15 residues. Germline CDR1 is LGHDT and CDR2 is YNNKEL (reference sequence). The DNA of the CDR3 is TGTGCCAGCAGCCAAGCGGGGCCAGGGGAAACTGAAGCTTTCTTT. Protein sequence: CASSQAGPGETEAFF.

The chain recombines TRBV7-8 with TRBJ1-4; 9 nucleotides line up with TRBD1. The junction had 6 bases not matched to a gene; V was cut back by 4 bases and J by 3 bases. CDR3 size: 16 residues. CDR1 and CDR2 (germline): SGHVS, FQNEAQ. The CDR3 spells CASSSHRGRANEKLFF. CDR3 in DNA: TGTGCCAGCAGCTCTCACAGGGGGCGCGCTAATGAAAAACTGTTTTTT.

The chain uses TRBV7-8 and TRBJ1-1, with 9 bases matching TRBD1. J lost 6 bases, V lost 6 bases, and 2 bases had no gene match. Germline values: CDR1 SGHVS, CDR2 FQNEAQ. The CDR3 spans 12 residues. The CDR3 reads CASSRQGAEAFF. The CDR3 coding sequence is TGTGCCAGCAGTCGACAGGGGGCTGAAGCTTTCTTT.

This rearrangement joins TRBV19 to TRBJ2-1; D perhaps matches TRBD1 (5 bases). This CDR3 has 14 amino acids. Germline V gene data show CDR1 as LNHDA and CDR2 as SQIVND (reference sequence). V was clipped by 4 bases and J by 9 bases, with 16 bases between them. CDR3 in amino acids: CASSNVAGMTEQFF. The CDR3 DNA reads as TGTGCCAGTAGTAACGTGGCAGGGATGACTGAGCAGTTCTTC.

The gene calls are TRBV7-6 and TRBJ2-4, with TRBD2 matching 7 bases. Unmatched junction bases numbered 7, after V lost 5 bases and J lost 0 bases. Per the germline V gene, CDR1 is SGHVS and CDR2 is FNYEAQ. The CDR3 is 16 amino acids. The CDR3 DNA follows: TGTGCCAGCAGCCCGTACCCTAGCGGAGCCAAAAACATTCAGTACTTC. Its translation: CASSPYPSGAKNIQYF.

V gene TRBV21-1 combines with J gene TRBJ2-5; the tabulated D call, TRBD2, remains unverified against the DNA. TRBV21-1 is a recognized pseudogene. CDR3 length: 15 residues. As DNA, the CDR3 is TGTGCCAGCAGCACTCAGCGGGTAAACCAAGAGACCCAGTACTTC. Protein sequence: CASSTQRVNQETQYF.

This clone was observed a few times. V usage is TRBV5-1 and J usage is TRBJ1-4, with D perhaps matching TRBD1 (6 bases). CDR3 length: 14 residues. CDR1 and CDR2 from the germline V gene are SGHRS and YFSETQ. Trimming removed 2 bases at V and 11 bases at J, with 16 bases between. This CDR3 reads CASSFSNTRGKLFF. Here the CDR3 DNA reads TGCGCCAGCAGCTTCTCCAACACTAGGGGGAAACTGTTTTTT.

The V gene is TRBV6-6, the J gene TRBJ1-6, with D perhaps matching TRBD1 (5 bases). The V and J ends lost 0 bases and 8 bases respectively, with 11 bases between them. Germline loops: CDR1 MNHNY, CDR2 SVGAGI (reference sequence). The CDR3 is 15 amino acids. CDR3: CASSYSQEGYSPLHF. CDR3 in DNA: TGTGCCAGCAGTTACTCACAGGAAGGGTATTCACCCCTCCACTTT.

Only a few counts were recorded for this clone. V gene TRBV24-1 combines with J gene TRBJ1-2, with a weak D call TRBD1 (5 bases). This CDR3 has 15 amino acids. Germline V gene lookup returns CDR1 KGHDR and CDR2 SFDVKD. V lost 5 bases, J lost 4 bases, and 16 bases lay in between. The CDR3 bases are TGTGCCACCAGTGGGGGGGGAAGTCCCTTCTATGGCTACACCTTC. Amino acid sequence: CATSGGGSPFYGYTF.

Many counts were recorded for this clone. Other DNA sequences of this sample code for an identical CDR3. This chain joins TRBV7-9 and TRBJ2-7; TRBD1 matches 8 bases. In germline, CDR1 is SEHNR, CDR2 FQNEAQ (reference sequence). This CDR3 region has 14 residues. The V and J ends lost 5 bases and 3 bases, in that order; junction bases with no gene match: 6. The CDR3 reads CASSSRDRHYEQYF. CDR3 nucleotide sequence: TGTGCCAGCAGCAGCCGGGACAGGCACTACGAGCAGTACTTC.

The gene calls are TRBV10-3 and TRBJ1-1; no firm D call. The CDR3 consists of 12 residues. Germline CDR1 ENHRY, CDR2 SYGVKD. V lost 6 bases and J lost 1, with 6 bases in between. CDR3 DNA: TGTGCCATCAGGCGAGAGAACACTGAAGCTTTCTTT. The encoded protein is CAIRRENTEAFF.

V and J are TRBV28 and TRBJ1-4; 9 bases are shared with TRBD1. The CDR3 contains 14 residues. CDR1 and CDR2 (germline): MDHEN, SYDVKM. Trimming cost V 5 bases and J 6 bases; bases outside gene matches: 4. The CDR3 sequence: CASSEQGAYEKLFF. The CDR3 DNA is TGTGCCAGCAGTGAACAGGGGGCGTATGAAAAACTGTTTTTT.

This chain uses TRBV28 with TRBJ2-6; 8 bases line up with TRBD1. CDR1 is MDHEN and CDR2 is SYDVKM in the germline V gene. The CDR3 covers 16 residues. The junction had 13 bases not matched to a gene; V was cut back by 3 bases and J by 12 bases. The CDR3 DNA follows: TGTGCCAGCAGTTTCGGCAGGGGGCCGGGATTGAGCGTCCTGACTTTC. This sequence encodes CASSFGRGPGLSVLTF.

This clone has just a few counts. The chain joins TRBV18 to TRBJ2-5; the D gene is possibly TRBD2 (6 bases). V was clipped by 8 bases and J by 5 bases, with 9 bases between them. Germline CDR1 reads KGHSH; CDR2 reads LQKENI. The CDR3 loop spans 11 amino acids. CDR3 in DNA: TGTGCCAGCCGCGGGGACGAGACCCAGTACTTC. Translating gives CASRGDETQYF.

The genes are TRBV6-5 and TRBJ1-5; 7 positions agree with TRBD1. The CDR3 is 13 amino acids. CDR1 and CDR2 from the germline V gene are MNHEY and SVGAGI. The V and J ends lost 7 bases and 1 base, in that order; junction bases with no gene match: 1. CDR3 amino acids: CASTGQSNQPQHF. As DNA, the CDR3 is TGTGCCAGCACGGGACAGAGCAATCAGCCCCAGCATTTT.

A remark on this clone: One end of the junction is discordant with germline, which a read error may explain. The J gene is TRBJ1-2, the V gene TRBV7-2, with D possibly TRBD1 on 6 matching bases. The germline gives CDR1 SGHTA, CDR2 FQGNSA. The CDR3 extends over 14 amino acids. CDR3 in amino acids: CASSLAGALWGYTF. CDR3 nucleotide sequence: TGTGCCAGCAGCCTAGCAGGGGCCCTTTGGGGCTACACCTTC.

Here the CDR3 DNA reads TGTGCCAGCAGCTTGGGGGCAGGCTCTGGAAACACCATATATTTT. It specifies CASSLGAGSGNTIYF. This chain joins TRBV5-5 and TRBJ1-3; D is ambiguous. Trimming removed 0 bases from V and 0 bases from J, with 7 bases in between. Germline CDR1 reads SGHKS; CDR2 reads YYEKEE (reference sequence). The CDR3 length is 15 residues.

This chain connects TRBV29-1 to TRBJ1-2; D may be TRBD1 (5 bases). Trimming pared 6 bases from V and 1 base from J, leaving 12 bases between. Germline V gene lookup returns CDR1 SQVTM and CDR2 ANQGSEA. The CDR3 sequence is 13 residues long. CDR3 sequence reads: CSVLPTDNYGYTF. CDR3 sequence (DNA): TGCAGCGTCCTACCGACAGATAACTATGGCTACACCTTC. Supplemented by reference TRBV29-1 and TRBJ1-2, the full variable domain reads SAVISQKPSRDICQRGTSLTIQCQVDSQVTMMFWYRQQPGQSLTLIATANQGSEATYESGFVIDKFPISRPNLTFSTLTVSNMSPEDSSIYLCSVLPTDNYGYTFGSGTRLTVV.

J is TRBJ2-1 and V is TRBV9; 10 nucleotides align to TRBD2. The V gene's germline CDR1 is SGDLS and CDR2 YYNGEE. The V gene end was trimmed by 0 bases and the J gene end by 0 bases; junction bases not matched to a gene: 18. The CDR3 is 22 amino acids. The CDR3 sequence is CASSVEDSSASGGRSSYNEQFF. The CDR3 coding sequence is TGTGCCAGCAGCGTAGAAGACAGCTCGGCTAGCGGGGGTCGATCCTCCTACAATGAGCAGTTCTTC.

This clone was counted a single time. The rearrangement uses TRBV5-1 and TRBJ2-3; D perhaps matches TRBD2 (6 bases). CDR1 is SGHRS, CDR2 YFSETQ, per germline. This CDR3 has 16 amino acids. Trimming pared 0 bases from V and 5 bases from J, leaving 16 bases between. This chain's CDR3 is CASSLDGSVRGDTQYF. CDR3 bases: TGCGCCAGCAGCTTGGACGGGAGTGTCCGGGGAGATACGCAGTATTTT.